This TCR beta chain was obtained from a study of cytomegalovirus exposure and HLA in healthy donors. Study background: The study's early data release held roughly 90 million unique TCRs from HLA-typed donors.

Germline CDR1 and CDR2: SGHTA and FQGNSA. V lost 4 bases and J lost 2, with 12 bases in between. This CDR3 is built from 15 residues. A multiplex PCR was run with 60 Vbeta primers and 13 Jbeta primers. Libraries were prepared by immunoSEQ multiplex PCR; TCRdb keeps only in-frame clonotypes and omits some of them. This table holds more than 40,000 clones. The genes are TRBV7-2 and TRBJ1-3; D might be TRBD1 (5 bases). The sequencing input was PBMCs. The receptor was isolated from a male donor in good health and CMV-seronegative. CDR3 residues: CASSSQGLPGNTIYF. Written as DNA, the CDR3 is TGTGCCAGCAGCTCGCAGGGCCTTCCTGGAAACACCATATATTTT.